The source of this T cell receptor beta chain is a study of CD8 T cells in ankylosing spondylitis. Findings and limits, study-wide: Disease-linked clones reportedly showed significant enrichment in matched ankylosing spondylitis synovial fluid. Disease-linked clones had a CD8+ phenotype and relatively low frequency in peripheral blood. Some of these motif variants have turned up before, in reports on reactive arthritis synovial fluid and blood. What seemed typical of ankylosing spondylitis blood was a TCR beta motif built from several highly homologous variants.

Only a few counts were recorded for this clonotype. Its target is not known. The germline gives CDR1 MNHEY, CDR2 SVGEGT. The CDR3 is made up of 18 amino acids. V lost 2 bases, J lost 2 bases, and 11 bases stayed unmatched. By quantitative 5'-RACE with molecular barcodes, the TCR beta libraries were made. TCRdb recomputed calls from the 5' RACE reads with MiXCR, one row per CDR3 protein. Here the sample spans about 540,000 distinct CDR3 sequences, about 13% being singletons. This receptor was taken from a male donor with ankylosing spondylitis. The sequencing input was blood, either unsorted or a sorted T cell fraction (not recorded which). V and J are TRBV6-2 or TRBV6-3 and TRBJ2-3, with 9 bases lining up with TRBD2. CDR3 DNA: TGTGCCAGCAGTTACCGGGCTAGCGGGACGTACTTCACAGATACGCAGTATTTT. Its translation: CASSYRASGTYFTDTQYF.